What follows are 29 T cell receptor beta chains derived from one specimen sequenced in a study of cytomegalovirus exposure and HLA in healthy donors. Primers: 60 Vbeta forward and 13 Jbeta reverse. TCRdb's copy holds only in-frame clones and misses some; the assay was immunoSEQ multiplex PCR. The sample holds 89,000 or so clones, approximately 75% seen once. Sequences were obtained from PBMCs. Receptors originate from a man in his fifties or sixties in good health and CMV-seronegative.

The chain joins TRBV5-1 to TRBJ2-5, with 11 bases identical to TRBD2. Unmatched junction bases numbered 8, after V lost 5 bases and J lost 5 bases. The germline V gene encodes CDR1 SGHRS and CDR2 YFSETQ. The CDR3 consists of 15 residues. The CDR3 region has the DNA TGCGCCAGCAGGGATAGCGGGGGGGCGTCTGAGACCCAGTACTTC. This sequence encodes CASRDSGGASETQYF.

As regards this clone: The junction does not match germline at one end; this may be a read error. This chain links TRBV11-2 with TRBJ1-2; 7 nucleotides align to TRBD1. The length of the CDR3 is 15 residues. The germline V gene encodes CDR1 SGHAT and CDR2 FQNNGV. The CDR3 reads CASSVDTGALYGYTF. The CDR3, as DNA: TGTGCCAGCAGCGTAGACACAGGGGCTCTCTATGGCTACACCTTC.

The rearrangement uses TRBV2 and TRBJ1-3, with unresolved D. This CDR3 contains 15 residues. CDR1 and CDR2 from the germline V gene are SNHLY and FYNNEI. The V end was cut by 7 bases, the J end by 3 bases, with 16 bases between. The chain's CDR3 is CASTLIRGLGNTIYF. For the CDR3, the DNA is TGTGCCAGCACCCTAATACGCGGACTTGGAAACACCATATATTTT.

The chain combines TRBV9 with TRBJ2-3, with D possibly TRBD2 on 6 matching bases. The ends were cut back, 9 bases at V and 0 bases at J, with 17 bases in the middle. Germline CDR1 is SGDLS and CDR2 is YYNGEE. The CDR3 runs to 15 residues. The CDR3 coding sequence is TGTGCCACCTCGCCGGGACTCTCTAGCACAGATACGCAGTATTTT. Translation gives CATSPGLSSTDTQYF.

This chain joins TRBV7-9 and TRBJ2-7, with D tentatively TRBD2 (7 bases). Germline CDR1 reads SEHNR; CDR2 reads FQNEAQ (reference sequence). The length of the CDR3 is 14 residues. Trimming took off 3 bases at V and 3 bases at J, with 12 bases between the two ends. CDR3 DNA sequence: TGTGCCAGCAGCTTGGGGGGGCCTAACTACGAGCAGTACTTC. Protein sequence: CASSLGGPNYEQYF.

This chain uses TRBV11-2 with TRBJ1-1; D not certain. Deletions cut 1 base from V and 4 bases from J, with 10 bases between. The CDR3 runs 14 residues. From germline, CDR1 is SGHAT and CDR2 FQNNGV. CDR3 loop: CASSLGAVSTEAFF. DNA for the CDR3: TGTGCCAGCAGCTTAGGGGCAGTATCCACTGAAGCTTTCTTT.

This chain uses TRBV9 with TRBJ2-2; D possibly corresponds to TRBD1 (6 bases). CDR3 size: 15 residues. Germline V lookup: CDR1 SGDLS, CDR2 YYNGEE. V lost 4 bases to trimming and J lost 2 bases, with 12 bases between them. The CDR3 here is CASSPGTPNTGELFF. The CDR3 DNA is TGTGCCAGCAGCCCCGGGACACCTAACACCGGGGAGCTGTTTTTT. Full variable domain (rest looked up from reference TRBV9 and TRBJ2-2): DSGVTQTPKHLITATGQRVTLRCSPRSGDLSVYWYQQSLDQGLQFLIQYYNGEERAKGNILERFSAQQFPDLHSELNLSSLELGDSALYFCASSPGTPNTGELFFGEGSRLTVL.

The CDR3 DNA reads as TGTGCCACCAGCAGGGAACGGACAGGGTTACTCCACTTT. This codes for CATSRERTGLLHF. This chain joins TRBV15 and TRBJ1-6; TRBD1 agrees at 8 bases. This CDR3 spans 13 amino acids. V lost 3 bases to trimming and J lost 16 bases; unmatched junction nucleotides: 8. Germline CDR1 LNHNV, CDR2 YYDKDF (reference sequence).

V and J are TRBV27 and TRBJ2-7; 8 nucleotides line up with TRBD1. CDR1 MNHEY and CDR2 SMNVEV come from the germline V gene (reference sequence). The ends lost 1 base at V and 4 bases at J; junction bases unmatched: 12. The CDR3 totals 17 residues. This CDR3 reads CASSLFPRQGALYEQYF. The CDR3 DNA follows: TGTGCCAGCAGTTTATTCCCCCGTCAGGGGGCGCTTTACGAGCAGTACTTC.

The chain uses TRBV5-4 and TRBJ1-1; 7 positions agree with TRBD1. CDR3 size: 12 residues. CDR1 SGHNT and CDR2 YYREEE come from the germline V gene (reference sequence). Trimming took 6 bases from V and 3 from J; bases not matched to a gene: 2. CDR3 protein: CASNQGDTEAFF. For the CDR3, the DNA is TGTGCCAGCAACCAGGGGGACACTGAAGCTTTCTTT.

In DNA, the CDR3 is TGTGCCAGCAGTGAATCGGGACAGTACTATGGCTACACCTTC. Translating gives CASSESGQYYGYTF. This chain uses TRBV6-1 with TRBJ1-2; 7 bases line up with TRBD1. Germline V gives CDR1 MNHNS, CDR2 SASEGT. The CDR3 loop spans 14 amino acids. Losses at the gene ends were 2 bases for V and 3 bases for J; bases not matched to a gene: 3.

This clone has a handful of counts. The chain employs TRBV7-3 and TRBJ1-2; 8 positions match TRBD1. Germline V CDR1 and CDR2: SGHTA, FQGTGA. This CDR3 region has 14 residues. The J segment lost 4 bases and the V segment lost 5 bases, leaving 6 bases of the junction unmatched. The CDR3 region is CASSPGQGGYGYTF. The CDR3, as DNA: TGTGCCAGCAGCCCTGGACAGGGTGGCTATGGCTACACCTTC.

V gene TRBV4-2 combines with J gene TRBJ2-6, with D possibly being TRBD2 (5 bases). The V gene's germline CDR1 is LGHNA and CDR2 YNFKEQ. V was trimmed by 1 base and J by 4 bases, leaving 8 bases between them. The CDR3 covers 15 residues. The CDR3 DNA reads as TGTGCCAGCAGCCAAGTGGGCGGGGGGGCCAACGTCCTGACTTTC. Protein: CASSQVGGGANVLTF.

The CDR3 sequence is CASSLTGVNEQFF. In DNA, the CDR3 is TGCGCCAGCAGCTTGACAGGGGTGAATGAGCAGTTCTTC. This chain connects TRBV5-1 to TRBJ2-1; 7 positions match TRBD1. V dropped 1 base and J dropped 7; count of bases not matched to a gene: 2. CDR1 SGHRS and CDR2 YFSETQ come from the germline V gene. This CDR3 has 13 residues. Complete variable domain (other parts from reference TRBV5-1 and TRBJ2-1): KAGVTQTPRYLIKTRGQQVTLSCSPISGHRSVSWYQQTPGQGLQFLFEYFSETQRNKGNFPGRFSGRQFSNSRSEMNVSTLELGDSALYLCASSLTGVNEQFFGPGTRLTVL.

The V gene is TRBV7-2, the J gene TRBJ2-1; 7 bases line up with TRBD2. V trimming: 5 bases; J trimming: 3 bases; junction bases outside the gene matches: 7. This CDR3 has 15 amino acids. Germline V gene lookup returns CDR1 SGHTA and CDR2 FQGNSA. CDR3 coding DNA: TGTGCCAGCAGCACTAATGGCGGGGGCTACAATGAGCAGTTCTTC. Amino acids: CASSTNGGGYNEQFF.

In this sample, this clone turned up a few times. The rearrangement uses TRBV19 and TRBJ1-1; possibly TRBD1 for D (6 bases). The CDR3 contains 16 residues. With 10 bases removed from V and 3 bases from J, the gap between germline ends came to 24 bases. From germline, CDR1 is LNHDA and CDR2 SQIVND (reference sequence). The CDR3 loop reads CATHAPVTGSHTEAFF. Written as DNA, the CDR3 is TGTGCCACCCATGCCCCCGTTACAGGGTCCCACACTGAAGCTTTCTTT.

There are a few counts of this clone. This chain uses TRBV28 with TRBJ2-7; TRBD1 matches at 8 bases. Germline CDR1 MDHEN, CDR2 SYDVKM. CDR3 length: 14 amino acids. Trimming cost V 5 bases and J 2 bases; bases outside gene matches: 5. The CDR3 here is CASSQTGEPYEQYF. In DNA, the CDR3 is TGTGCCAGCAGTCAGACAGGGGAACCCTACGAGCAGTACTTC.

The gene calls are TRBV19 and TRBJ2-7; tentative D call: TRBD2 (8 bases). Trimming left V 3 bases short and J 2 bases short, with 20 bases between. CDR3 length: 17 residues. Germline values: CDR1 LNHDA, CDR2 SQIVND (reference sequence). The CDR3 loop is CASSMSGGGATAYEQYF. The DNA for the CDR3 is TGTGCCAGTAGTATGTCGGGAGGGGGCGCGACAGCCTACGAGCAGTACTTC.

The chain's CDR3 is CASSIAGEYNEQFF. DNA for the CDR3: TGTGCCAGCAGTATAGCGGGGGAGTACAATGAGCAGTTCTTC. This chain connects TRBV27 to TRBJ2-1; TRBD2 matches at 9 bases. J was trimmed by 4 bases and V by 5 bases; bases with no gene match: 3. The CDR3 extends over 14 amino acids. Per the germline V gene, CDR1 is MNHEY and CDR2 is SMNVEV (reference sequence).

The chain joins TRBV7-8 to TRBJ1-1; 9 bases agree with TRBD1. The CDR3 is made up of 16 amino acids. The junction had 5 bases not matched to a gene; V was cut back by 3 bases and J by 0 bases. Germline V gene sequence: CDR1 SGHVS, CDR2 FQNEAQ. The DNA of the CDR3 is TGTGCCAGCAGCTTCCCCGGGACAGGGATGAACACTGAAGCTTTCTTT. It codes for CASSFPGTGMNTEAFF.

The genes are TRBV11-2 and TRBJ2-5; 7 nucleotides match TRBD2. CDR1 is SGHAT, CDR2 FQNNGV, per germline. The CDR3 extends over 14 amino acids. Trimming removed 4 bases from V and 5 bases from J; junction bases left unmatched: 7. The CDR3 here is CASSSGTGRETQYF. In DNA, the CDR3 is TGTGCCAGCAGCTCTGGGACCGGGAGGGAGACCCAGTACTTC. Together with reference TRBV11-2 and TRBJ2-5, the CDR3 gives the full variable domain: EAGVAQSPRYKIIEKRQSVAFWCNPISGHATLYWYQQILGQGPKLLIQFQNNGVVDDSQLPKDRFSAERLKGVDSTLKIQPAKLEDSAVYLCASSSGTGRETQYFGPGTRLLVL.

This clone showed up just once. Germline and junction disagree at one end, which may indicate a read error. This chain joins TRBV2 and TRBJ2-7, with 8 positions matching TRBD1. The CDR3 spans 14 residues. Germline V lookup: CDR1 SNHLY, CDR2 FYNNEI. CDR3 nucleotides: TGTGCCAGCAGGGAAGGACAGGGCTTCGGCGAGCAGTACTTC. This gives the protein CASREGQGFGEQYF.

The chain uses TRBV5-1 and TRBJ1-1, with a tentative D call TRBD1 (5 bases). Germline loops: CDR1 SGHRS, CDR2 YFSETQ. The V end was cut by 7 bases, the J end by 4 bases, with 20 bases between. The CDR3 consists of 15 residues. CDR3: CASFTGPGRVTEAFF. In nucleotides, the CDR3 is TGCGCCAGCTTCACTGGACCCGGCAGGGTCACTGAAGCTTTCTTT.

V and J are TRBV2 and TRBJ1-2, with no clear D. In germline, CDR1 is SNHLY, CDR2 FYNNEI. The CDR3 covers 13 residues. The V end lost 2 bases, the J end lost 7 bases, and 11 bases lay between the germline ends. Here the CDR3 DNA reads TGTGCCAGCAGTGAATTCGGGGAGGGTGGCTACACCTTC. This codes for CASSEFGEGGYTF. Full variable domain (remainder filled in from reference TRBV2 and TRBJ1-2): EPEVTQTPSHQVTQMGQEVILRCVPISNHLYFYWYRQILGQKVEFLVSFYNNEISEKSEIFDDQFSVERPDGSNFTLKIRSTKLEDSAMYFCASSEFGEGGYTFGSGTRLTVV.

The chain uses TRBV12-5 and TRBJ1-5; TRBD1 might be the D (5 bases). With 3 bases removed from V and 0 bases from J, the gap between germline ends came to 18 bases. Germline V CDR1 and CDR2: LGHNT, FRNRAP. This CDR3 contains 18 residues. CDR3 nucleotides: TGTGCTAGTGGTTTTCGACTGACAGAATCTTATAGCAATCAGCCCCAGCATTTT. It translates to CASGFRLTESYSNQPQHF.

This clone was found a few times. This chain links TRBV6-6 with TRBJ1-2; perhaps TRBD1 as D (6 bases). Trimming stripped 0 bases from V and 8 bases from J, with 13 bases between. The germline V gene has CDR1 MNHNY and CDR2 SVGAGI (reference sequence). This CDR3 comprises 14 residues. The CDR3 region is CASSYSGDIGGYTF. For the CDR3, the DNA is TGTGCCAGCAGTTACTCAGGGGACATAGGCGGCTACACCTTC.

The chain carries TRBV5-1 and TRBJ2-5; 12 bases fit TRBD2. The CDR3 totals 17 residues. Germline V gene sequence: CDR1 SGHRS, CDR2 YFSETQ. The junction had 9 bases not matched to a gene; V was cut back by 1 base and J by 5 bases. The CDR3, as DNA: TGCGCCAGCAGCTTGTCCCCTAGCGGGGGGGCGGGGGAGACCCAGTACTTC. Protein sequence: CASSLSPSGGAGETQYF. Looking up the rest from reference TRBV5-1 and TRBJ2-5 gives the full variable domain: KAGVTQTPRYLIKTRGQQVTLSCSPISGHRSVSWYQQTPGQGLQFLFEYFSETQRNKGNFPGRFSGRQFSNSRSEMNVSTLELGDSALYLCASSLSPSGGAGETQYFGPGTRLLVL.

The gene calls are TRBV6-5 and TRBJ2-5; 10 bases map to TRBD1. The J call may be faulty, since TRBJ2-7 better matches the DNA end. The CDR3 covers 14 residues. CDR1 is MNHEY and CDR2 is SVGAGI in the germline V gene. CDR3 in DNA: TGTGCCAGCAGTTATGACAGGGGGCCCTACGAGCAGTACTTC. Amino acid sequence: CASSYDRGPYEQYF.

The rearrangement uses TRBV19 and TRBJ2-5; tentatively, D is TRBD2 (7 bases). The CDR3 has 15 amino acids. The V end was cut by 1 base, the J end by 2 bases, with 11 bases between. Germline-derived CDR1 and CDR2 are LNHDA and SQIVND (reference sequence). The CDR3 sequence is CASSIGEGGQETQYF. CDR3 bases: TGTGCCAGTAGTATAGGAGAGGGGGGGCAAGAGACCCAGTACTTC.